This section outlines one TCR beta chain sequence together with its context. The PCR made use of 60 Vbeta and 13 Jbeta primers. Sequencing used immunoSEQ multiplex PCR; TCRdb keeps in-frame clones, though not all of them. The sample includes over 130,000 clones, about three quarters seen only once; the top ten take approximately 1.6%. This entry belongs to a study of cytomegalovirus exposure and HLA in healthy donors. The CDR3 length is 12 residues. V was pared by 6 bases and J by 1 base, with 6 bases between. CDR1 WNHNN and CDR2 SYGVQD come from the germline V gene (reference sequence). The V gene is TRBV10-1, the J gene TRBJ1-1; D remains unclear. The clonotype originates from a woman between 25 and 40 years old in good health and CMV-seronegative. Sequencing input: PBMCs. The CDR3, as DNA: TGCGCCAGCAGCACTGGGAACACTGAAGCTTTCTTT. Amino acids: CASSTGNTEAFF.